This TCR beta chain was captured in a study of T cells after posttransplantation cyclophosphamide. Study outcomes and limitations: Recipient CMV seropositivity and CMV reactivation strongly tracked TRB clonality. Later post-transplant blood repertoires were often dominated by donor CD8+ memory clones.

Profiled with immunoSEQ multiplex PCR; TCRdb holds only in-frame clones, not every one. Of about 3,800 clones in the sample, about 81% were seen once. As to this clone: Its cognate antigen is unknown.

The CDR3 runs 13 residues. With 4 bases clipped from V and 7 bases from J, the junction kept 4 bases outside the gene matches. Germline V lookup: CDR1 SGHTS, CDR2 YDEGEE. Busulfan-fludarabine conditioning, marrow transplant, and cyclophosphamide on days +3 and +4 were administered. This sequence originates from a female patient aged 45 to 65 who received an allogeneic stem cell transplant from a related donor, was CMV-positive, and had no GVHD. Some T cells may arise from the graft donor. Sample: PBMCs, taken after an allogeneic stem cell transplant with post-transplant cyclophosphamide. This chain connects TRBV5-8 to TRBJ1-5; 8 bases map to TRBD1. The CDR3 DNA follows: TGTGCCAGCAGCAACGACAGGGGACAGCCCCAGCATTTT. Translating gives CASSNDRGQPQHF.